Listed below are T cell receptor beta chains from one sample, sequenced in a study of T cell responses to AZD1222 COVID-19 vaccine. The assay was immunoSEQ multiplex PCR, and TCRdb's table has in-frame clones only and misses some. Of under 250,000 clones listed, roughly 91% are singletons. Specimen: peripheral blood, collected on day 0 of MenACWY control vaccination. These receptors were obtained from an adult in good health. The CDR3 runs from the conserved cysteine through the conserved F or W. Fields, in order: D gene, clone size, CDR3 length, J gene, V gene, CDR3 DNA, CDR3 protein. A D gene is named only where the DNA matches it firmly. Expanded clones are given a class, and other clones once, few, many or no size at all.

- | - | 15 | TRBJ1-1 | TRBV18 | TGTGCCAGCTCACCACAATCAGGGTCGGGCACTGAAGCTTTCTTT | CASSPQSGSGTEAFF
TRBD1 | - | 12 | TRBJ2-7 | TRBV7-6 | TGTGCCAGCAGCGCGACAGGGCCCGAGCAGTACTTC | CASSATGPEQYF
- | - | 18 | TRBJ1-1 | TRBV21-1 | TGTGCCAGCAGCCCTCGGAGAGGGCATGTCTTACTCAACACTGAAGCTTTCTTT | CASSPRRGHVLLNTEAFF
- | - | 13 | TRBJ1-3 | TRBV7-2 | TGTGCCAGCAGCTCGAGGGGTGGAAACACCATATATTTT | CASSSRGGNTIYF
- | - | 15 | TRBJ1-6 | TRBV6-6 | TGTGCCAGCAGTTACGACGCCAGGGGTCCTTCACCCCTCCACTTT | CASSYDARGPSPLHF
- | - | 17 | TRBJ1-3 | TRBV5-5 | TGTGCCAGTCGGCGGGAGATTAGGGGGGGCTCTGGAAACACCATATATTTT | CASRREIRGGSGNTIYF
- | - | 15 | TRBJ1-5 | TRBV3-1/TRBV3-2 | TGTGCCAGCAGCCAAGAGCCAGGGGCCTCTCAGCCCCAGCATTTT | CASSQEPGASQPQHF
- | - | 11 | TRBJ2-1 | TRBV20-1 | TGCAGTGCTAGCACCTACAATGAGCAGTTCTTC | CSASTYNEQFF
TRBD1 | - | 15 | TRBJ1-2 | TRBV18 | TGTGCCAGCTCGGAAAGACAGGGGTTTAACTATGGCTACACCTTC | CASSERQGFNYGYTF
- | few | 15 | TRBJ1-4 | TRBV7-2 | TGTGCCAGCAGCGTCGGGACCCGGAAAAATGAAAAACTGTTTTTT | CASSVGTRKNEKLFF
TRBD1 | - | 16 | TRBJ1-2 | TRBV19 | TGTGCCAGTAGTATCGACAGGGGAGGGCCCGGCTATGGCTACACCTTC | CASSIDRGGPGYGYTF
TRBD1 | once | 15 | TRBJ1-2 | TRBV2 | TGTGCCACCCAAAGGGGTGACAGGGGGTTAAAGGGCTACACCTTC | CATQRGDRGLKGYTF
- | - | 14 | TRBJ2-5 | TRBV7-3 | TGTGCCAGCAGCCCTGGGAGCGGCCAAGAGACCCAGTACTTC | CASSPGSGQETQYF
- | - | 14 | TRBJ1-1 | TRBV29-1 | TGCAGCGTTGATTACTCGGGGGTAGGCACTGAAGCTTTCTTT | CSVDYSGVGTEAFF
- | - | 15 | TRBJ2-6 | TRBV19 | TGTGCCAGTAGGACCGGGGTCTCTGGGGCCAACGTCCTGACTTTC | CASRTGVSGANVLTF
- | - | 14 | TRBJ2-7 | TRBV7-8 | TGTGCCAGCAGCCCCCGGACAGTTCCCTACGAGCAGTACTTC | CASSPRTVPYEQYF
TRBD1 | - | 17 | TRBJ1-1 | TRBV5-6 | TGTGCCAGCAGCTTGAGGCATTTGGGACAGGGGTCCACTGAAGCTTTCTTT | CASSLRHLGQGSTEAFF
TRBD1 | - | 18 | TRBJ1-4 | TRBV4-1 | TGCGCCAGCAGCCAAAGCGGACAGGGGGGTGCAACTAATGAAAAACTGTTTTTT | CASSQSGQGGATNEKLFF
TRBD1 | - | 15 | TRBJ1-2 | TRBV7-2 | TGTGCCAGCAGTTTAGGGGGCGACGGGAACTATGGCTACACCTTC | CASSLGGDGNYGYTF
- | - | 13 | TRBJ1-3 | TRBV5-8 | TGTGCCAGCAGTGGGGGCGCGGGAAACACCATATATTTT | CASSGGAGNTIYF
TRBD2 | - | 16 | TRBJ2-5 | TRBV19 | TGTGCCAGTAGTGCCCTTCTAGCGGACATCCAAGAGACCCAGTACTTC | CASSALLADIQETQYF
- | - | 13 | TRBJ2-2 | TRBV5-1 | TGCGCCAGCAGCTCGGGGATAACCGGGGAGCTGTTTTTT | CASSSGITGELFF
TRBD2 | once | 16 | TRBJ2-1 | TRBV4-2 | TGTGCCAGCAGCCAAGATTATAGCGGGGGGTACAATGAGCAGTTCTTC | CASSQDYSGGYNEQFF
- | - | 13 | TRBJ1-1 | TRBV4-3 | TGCGCCAGCAGCCAAGCTGCCAGTACTGAAGCTTTCTTT | CASSQAASTEAFF
- | - | 16 | TRBJ2-2 | TRBV4-2 | TGTGCCAGCAGCCAAGGGAACCGGGGGCTCACCGGGGAGCTGTTTTTT | CASSQGNRGLTGELFF
- | once | 14 | TRBJ2-3 | TRBV29-1 | TGCAGCGTCCTGTTGGGACCCCTTACAGATACGCAGTATTTT | CSVLLGPLTDTQYF
- | once | 12 | TRBJ2-5 | TRBV18 | TGTGCCAGCTCACCAGGAAAAGAGACCCAGTACTTC | CASSPGKETQYF
TRBD2 | - | 16 | TRBJ2-1 | TRBV27 | TGTGCCAGCAGAGCAGACGGGGGGGCCCCCTACAATGAGCAGTTCTTC | CASRADGGAPYNEQFF
- | - | 12 | TRBJ1-2 | TRBV6-6 | TGTGCCACCAGGGGAACTCCCGGCGGCTACACCTTC | CATRGTPGGYTF
TRBD1 | - | 17 | TRBJ1-3 | TRBV19 | TGTGCCAGTAGTAGTCGGGACAGAACTTTCTCTGGAAACACCATATATTTT | CASSSRDRTFSGNTIYF
- | - | 12 | TRBJ2-5 | TRBV11-1 | TGTGCCAGCAGCTTAGGTCGGGGGACCCAGTACTTC | CASSLGRGTQYF